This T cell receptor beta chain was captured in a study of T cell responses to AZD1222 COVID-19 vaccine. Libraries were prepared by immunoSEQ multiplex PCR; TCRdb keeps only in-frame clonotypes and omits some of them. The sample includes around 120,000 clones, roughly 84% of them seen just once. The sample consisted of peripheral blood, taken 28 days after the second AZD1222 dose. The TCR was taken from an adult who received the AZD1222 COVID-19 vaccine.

CDR3 amino acids: CASSVGQSTNEKLFF. DNA for the CDR3: TGTGCCAGCAGCGTAGGACAGAGTACTAATGAAAAACTGTTTTTT. The rearrangement links TRBV9 to TRBJ1-4, with a weak D call TRBD1 (5 bases). This CDR3 contains 15 residues. V was clipped by 0 bases and J by 2 bases, with 8 bases between them. From germline, CDR1 is SGDLS and CDR2 YYNGEE. Full variable domain (missing parts from reference TRBV9 and TRBJ1-4): DSGVTQTPKHLITATGQRVTLRCSPRSGDLSVYWYQQSLDQGLQFLIQYYNGEERAKGNILERFSAQQFPDLHSELNLSSLELGDSALYFCASSVGQSTNEKLFFGSGTQLSVL.